These T cell receptor beta chains were read from a single sample in a study of blood T cell repertoires in COVID-19. Generated by immunoSEQ multiplex PCR, the TCRdb table keeps only in-frame clones and is missing some. The sample has about 59,000 clones, approximately 90% seen once. The sequenced sample was peripheral blood. The source is an elderly man with acute or convalescent COVID-19. Each CDR3 is given with its conserved first and last residue. A D gene is named only where the DNA matches it firmly. The listing skips clone size in some rows; elsewhere it reads once, few, many or a size class.

>TRBJ2-2|-|TRBV3-1/TRBV3-2|TRBD2
TGTGCCAGCAGCCCTGGACTAGCACGTACCGGGGAGCTGTTTTTT
CASSPGLARTGELFF
>TRBJ2-2|-|TRBV6-4|-
TGTGCCAGCCGGGACTTTAGCACCGGGGAGCTGTTTTTT
CASRDFSTGELFF
>TRBJ1-5|-|TRBV29-1|TRBD1
TGCAGCGTTGAGACAGGGCTTGGCAATCAGCCCCAGCATTTT
CSVETGLGNQPQHF
>TRBJ1-3|once|TRBV9|-
TGTGCCAGCAGCGTGACAGATGGAAACACCATATATTTT
CASSVTDGNTIYF
>TRBJ1-1|-|TRBV19|-
TGTGCCAGTAGTATAGTTGGCGGGACTGAAGCTTTCTTT
CASSIVGGTEAFF
>TRBJ2-7|-|TRBV11-2|TRBD1
TGTGCCAGCAGCTTAGACACAGGGGGCTACGAGCAGTACTTC
CASSLDTGGYEQYF
>TRBJ1-6|-|TRBV6-5|TRBD1
TGTGCCACCGACCGCACAGGGGGCTTTGGTTCACCCCTCCACTTT
CATDRTGGFGSPLHF
>TRBJ2-4|-|TRBV7-9|-
TGTGCCAGCAGCTTAGATTCCTGGGGCTCAGCCAAAAACATTCAGTACTTC
CASSLDSWGSAKNIQYF
>TRBJ2-1|-|TRBV6-5|TRBD1
TGTGCCAGCAAAGACAGGGGGGATTGGAATGAGCAGTTCTTC
CASKDRGDWNEQFF
>TRBJ1-2|-|TRBV19|-
TGTGCCAGTAGTATAACAGGAGACTATGGCTACACCTTC
CASSITGDYGYTF
>TRBJ1-1|once|TRBV3-1/TRBV3-2|-
TGTGCCAGCAGCCAAGAACAGGGACCTTTGATCACTGAAGCTTTCTTT
CASSQEQGPLITEAFF
>TRBJ1-6|-|TRBV5-1|TRBD1
TGCGCCAGCAGCTTCAGAATTCGGACAGGGGGGTTAGATAATTCACCCCTCCACTTT
CASSFRIRTGGLDNSPLHF
>TRBJ1-6|-|TRBV20-1|-
TGCAGTGCTAGTCGGGGAGTAGTTAATTCACCCCTCCACTTT
CSASRGVVNSPLHF
>TRBJ2-2|-|TRBV25-1|-
TGTGCCAGCAGATGGGACACCTACACCGGGGAGCTGTTTTTT
CASRWDTYTGELFF
>TRBJ2-3|-|TRBV10-1|-
TGCGCCAGCAGGGCACAGGGTCAAAGCACAGATACGCAGTATTTT
CASRAQGQSTDTQYF
>TRBJ2-1|-|TRBV7-6|TRBD2
TGTGCCAGCAGCGGCATAGCGGGGGGGGCAGACAATGAGCAGTTCTTC
CASSGIAGGADNEQFF
>TRBJ2-3|-|TRBV6-5|TRBD2
TGTGCCAGCAGTTCCCCAGCGGGGAGCACAGATACGCAGTATTTT
CASSSPAGSTDTQYF